This is a list of T cell receptor beta chains from one sample in a study of blood T cell repertoires in COVID-19. Assay used: immunoSEQ multiplex PCR; TCRdb lists only in-frame clones, some missing. The top ten clones hold 3% to 3.5% of a sample with approximately 220,000 clones, 75% to 90% of them seen once. Sample: PBMCs or T cells enriched from blood (not recorded which). These receptors all stem from a young woman in a cohort exposed to, infected with or recovered from COVID-19 (not recorded which). Both conserved end residues are part of each CDR3.

V	J	CDR3
TRBV19	TRBJ2-7	CASSHSYEQYF
TRBV7-2	TRBJ2-7	CASSFTRYEQYF
TRBV7-9	TRBJ2-5	CASSLKEGAETQYF
TRBV14	TRBJ2-3	CASSQDEATDTQYF
TRBV2	TRBJ1-2	CASSRTTGGYTF
TRBV5-1	TRBJ2-3	CASSFGTFTDTQYF
TRBV6-5	TRBJ1-1	CASRGLYPGNTEAFF
TRBV11-2	TRBJ1-1	CASSTNRGNTEAFF
TRBV4-2	TRBJ2-3	CASSLYTSGGATDTQYF
TRBV19	TRBJ1-2	CASNPGNYGYTF
TRBV18	TRBJ1-1	CASSPPSTTEAFF
TRBV7-3	TRBJ2-5	CASSLKPPGLGQETQYF
TRBV3-1/TRBV3-2	TRBJ1-4	CASSPTGQKLFF
TRBV7-3	TRBJ2-5	CASSLLGQQQETQYF
TRBV7-9	TRBJ1-2	CASSPGASTANYGYTF
TRBV28	TRBJ2-1	CATLLAGGRHEQFF
TRBV9	TRBJ2-2	CASSGKGQNTGELFF
TRBV18	TRBJ2-2	CASSPFGLAGVNGELFF
TRBV2	TRBJ2-7	CASKGRAVEQYF
TRBV18	TRBJ2-1	CASSRDSFSLNEQFF
TRBV19	TRBJ2-1	CASSSWSGGNEQFF
TRBV7-9	TRBJ2-2	CASSFHREDTGELFF
TRBV7-8	TRBJ1-1	CASSSSAGYNTEAFF
TRBV15	TRBJ2-5	CATSRDKETQYF
TRBV7-2	TRBJ2-2	CASSLTSGGTGTGELFF
TRBV11-2	TRBJ2-3	CASSPSLLAGVTDTQYF